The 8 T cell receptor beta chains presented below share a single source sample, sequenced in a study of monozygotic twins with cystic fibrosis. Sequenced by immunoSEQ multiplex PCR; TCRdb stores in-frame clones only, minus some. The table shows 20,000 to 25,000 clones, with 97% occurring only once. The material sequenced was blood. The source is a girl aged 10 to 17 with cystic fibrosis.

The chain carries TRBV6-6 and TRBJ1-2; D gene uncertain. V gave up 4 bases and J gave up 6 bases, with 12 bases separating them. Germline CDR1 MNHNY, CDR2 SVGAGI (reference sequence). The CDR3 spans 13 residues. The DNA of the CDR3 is TGTGCCAGCAGTTCCTCAGGAATGGATGGCTACACCTTC. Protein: CASSSSGMDGYTF.

The CDR3 nucleotides read TGTGCCAGCAGCTCCCGACGGTGGGGGTCCGGCTACGAGCAGTACTTC. The encoded protein is CASSSRRWGSGYEQYF. The chain is built from TRBV11-2 and TRBJ2-7; D is perhaps TRBD1 or TRBD2 (5 bases each). Germline CDR1 is SGHAT and CDR2 is FQNNGV. This CDR3 spans 16 amino acids. V was clipped by 4 bases and J by 3 bases, with 19 bases between them.

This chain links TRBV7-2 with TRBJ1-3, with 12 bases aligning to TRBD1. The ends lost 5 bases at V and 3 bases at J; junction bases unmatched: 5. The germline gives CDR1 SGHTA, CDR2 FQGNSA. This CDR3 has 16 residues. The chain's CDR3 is CASSPRDRGHGNTIYF. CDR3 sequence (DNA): TGTGCCAGCAGCCCCCGGGACAGGGGGCATGGAAACACCATATATTTT.

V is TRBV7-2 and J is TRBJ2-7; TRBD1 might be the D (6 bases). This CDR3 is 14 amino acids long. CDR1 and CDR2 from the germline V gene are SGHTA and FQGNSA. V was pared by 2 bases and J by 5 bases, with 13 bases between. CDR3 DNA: TGTGCCAGCAGCTTAAGACGAACAGGGAACGAGCAGTACTTC. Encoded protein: CASSLRRTGNEQYF.

CDR3 region: CASSWDRSNTEAFF. The CDR3 DNA follows: TGTGCCAGCAGCTGGGACAGATCGAACACTGAAGCTTTCTTT. The chain combines TRBV6-6 with TRBJ1-1; the match to TRBD1 covers 7 bases. Germline CDR1 and CDR2: MNHNY and SVGAGI (reference sequence). V lost 6 bases, J lost 1 base, and 5 bases stayed unmatched. CDR3 length: 14 residues.

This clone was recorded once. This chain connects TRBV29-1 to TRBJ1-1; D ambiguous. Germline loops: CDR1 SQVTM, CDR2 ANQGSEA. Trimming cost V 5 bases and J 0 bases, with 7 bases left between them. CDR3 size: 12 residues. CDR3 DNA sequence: TGCAGCGTTACATATATGAACACTGAAGCTTTCTTT. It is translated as CSVTYMNTEAFF.

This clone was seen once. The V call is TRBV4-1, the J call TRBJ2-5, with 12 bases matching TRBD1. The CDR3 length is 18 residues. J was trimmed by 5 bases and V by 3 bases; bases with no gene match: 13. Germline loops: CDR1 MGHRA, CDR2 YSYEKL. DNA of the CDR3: TGCGCCAGCAGCCACCAGAGGGGACAGGGGGCGCGTTTTGAGACCCAGTACTTC. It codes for CASSHQRGQGARFETQYF.

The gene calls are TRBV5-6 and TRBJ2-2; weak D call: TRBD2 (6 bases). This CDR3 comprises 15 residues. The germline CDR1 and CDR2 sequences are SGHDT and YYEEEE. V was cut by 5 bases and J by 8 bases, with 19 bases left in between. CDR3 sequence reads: CASSYQSLAPGELFF. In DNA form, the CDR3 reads TGTGCCAGCAGTTACCAGTCACTAGCCCCGGGGGAGCTGTTTTTT.